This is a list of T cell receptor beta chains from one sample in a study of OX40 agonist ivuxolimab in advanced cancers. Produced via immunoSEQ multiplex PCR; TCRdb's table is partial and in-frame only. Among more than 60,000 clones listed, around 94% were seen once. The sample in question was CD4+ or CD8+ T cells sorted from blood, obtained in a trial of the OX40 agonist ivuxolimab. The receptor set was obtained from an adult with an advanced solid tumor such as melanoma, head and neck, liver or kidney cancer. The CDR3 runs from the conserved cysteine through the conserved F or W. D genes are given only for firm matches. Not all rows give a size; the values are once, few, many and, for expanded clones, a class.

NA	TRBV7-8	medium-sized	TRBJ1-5	TGTGCCAGCAGCTTAGTCGGGATCGGGGGCAGGGACGAACCCCAGCATTTT	CASSLVGIGGRDEPQHF
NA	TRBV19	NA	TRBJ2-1	TGTGCCAGTAGGATTAGCGGAACGACCTACAATGAGCAGTTCTTC	CASRISGTTYNEQFF
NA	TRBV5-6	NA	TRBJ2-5	TGTGCCAGCAGCGGGGGATGGGGCAATCAAGAGACCCAGTACTTC	CASSGGWGNQETQYF
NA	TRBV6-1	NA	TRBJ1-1	TGTGCCAGCAGCACCAAAGGGGGTACTGAAGCTTTCTTT	CASSTKGGTEAFF
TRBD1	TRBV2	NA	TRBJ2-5	TGTGCCAGCAGTGGGGACAGCCCGAGGGAGACCCAGTACTTC	CASSGDSPRETQYF
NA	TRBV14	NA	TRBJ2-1	TGTGCCAGCAGCCAAGGGACATGGGACAATGAGCAGTTCTTC	CASSQGTWDNEQFF
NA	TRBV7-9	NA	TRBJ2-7	TGTGCCAGCAGCCCTCCAGGGGGAGGCGAGCAGTACTTC	CASSPPGGGEQYF
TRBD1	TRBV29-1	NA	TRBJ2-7	TGCAGCGTTGCAGGGGGCCCAGGGTCCTACGAGCAGTACTTC	CSVAGGPGSYEQYF
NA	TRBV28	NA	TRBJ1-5	TGTGCCAGCAGTTTATGGCAGGAAAATCAGCCCCAGCATTTT	CASSLWQENQPQHF
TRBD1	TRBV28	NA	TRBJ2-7	TGTGCCAGCAGTTTTCCGGGACAGGTCGGCATCTACGAGCAGTACTTC	CASSFPGQVGIYEQYF
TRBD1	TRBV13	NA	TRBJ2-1	TGTGCCAGCAGCGGGACAGGGGTTCGGAGAAATGAGCAGTTCTTC	CASSGTGVRRNEQFF
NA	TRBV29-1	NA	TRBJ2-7	TGCAGCGTTCTAGCCTACGAGCAGTACTTC	CSVLAYEQYF
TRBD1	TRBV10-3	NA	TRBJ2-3	TGTGCCATCAGTGAGGACTGGGGACAGAGCAGCACAGATACGCAGTATTTT	CAISEDWGQSSTDTQYF
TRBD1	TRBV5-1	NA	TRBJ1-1	TGCGCCAGCAGCTCCCACAATTTTGACAGGGGCGTTGACACTGAAGCTTTCTTT	CASSSHNFDRGVDTEAFF
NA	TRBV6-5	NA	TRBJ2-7	TGTGCCAGCAGTTACTCCGGCAGGCGTCCAGACGAGCAGTACTTC	CASSYSGRRPDEQYF
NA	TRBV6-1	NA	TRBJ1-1	TGTGCCAGCAGTGGGCCTTCTGACGGACTCTTCATGAACACTGAAGCTTTCTTT	CASSGPSDGLFMNTEAFF
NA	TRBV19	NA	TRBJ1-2	TGTGCCAGTAGTCCCCATAGGAACTATGGCTACACCTTC	CASSPHRNYGYTF
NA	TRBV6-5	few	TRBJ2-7	TGTGCCAGGGGGTCCCAGGGTTGCCACGAGCAGTACTTC	CARGSQGCHEQYF
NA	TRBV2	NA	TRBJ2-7	TGTGCCAGCAGTGAAGTAGGGACGGATAGCTCCTACGAGCAGTACTTC	CASSEVGTDSSYEQYF
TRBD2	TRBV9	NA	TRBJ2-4	TGTGCCAGCAGCCCCGGACTAGCGGGAGCCAAAAACATTCAGTACTTC	CASSPGLAGAKNIQYF
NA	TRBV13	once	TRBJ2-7	TGTGCCAGCAGCTTAGGCCGCAGGACCTCCTACGAGCAGTACTTC	CASSLGRRTSYEQYF
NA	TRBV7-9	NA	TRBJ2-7	TGTGCCAGCAGCTTAGCCGGGGGCTATGTCTACGAGCAGTACTTC	CASSLAGGYVYEQYF
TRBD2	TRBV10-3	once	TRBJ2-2	TGTGCCATCAGTGAGGGGCTAGCGGTCGTTCACGGGGAGCTGTTTTTT	CAISEGLAVVHGELFF
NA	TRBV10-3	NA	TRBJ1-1	TGTGCCATCAAGTCAGACGGGGGATTGAACACTGAAGCTTTCTTT	CAIKSDGGLNTEAFF
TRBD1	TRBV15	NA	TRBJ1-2	TGTGCCACCAGCAGAGATTTCGGGACAGTGCATAACTATGGCTACACCTTC	CATSRDFGTVHNYGYTF
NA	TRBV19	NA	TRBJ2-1	TGTGCCAGTAGTATAGTGGCTAGCAGCCACAATGAGCAGTTCTTC	CASSIVASSHNEQFF
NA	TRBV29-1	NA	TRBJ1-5	TGCAGCGTCCTGACAGGCAATCAGCCCCAGCATTTT	CSVLTGNQPQHF
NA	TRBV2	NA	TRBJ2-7	TGTGCCAGCAGGGCGACAGCGAACTACGAGCAGTACTTC	CASRATANYEQYF
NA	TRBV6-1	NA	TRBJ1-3	TGTGCCAGCAGTGAAGCAACACTGAGCCAGAGAAACACCATATATTTT	CASSEATLSQRNTIYF
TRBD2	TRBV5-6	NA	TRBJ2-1	TGTGCCAGCAGCCAAGGACTAGCGGGAGGTGGTGAGCAGTTCTTC	CASSQGLAGGGEQFF
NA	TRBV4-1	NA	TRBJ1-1	TGCGCCAGCAGCCAACCGGGGACTGAAGCTTTCTTT	CASSQPGTEAFF
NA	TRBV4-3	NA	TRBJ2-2	TGCGCCAGCAGCCAAGAATGGGAGCTGTTTTTT	CASSQEWELFF
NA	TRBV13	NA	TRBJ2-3	TGTGCCAGCAGCCCCCGAGGGACACAAATTAGCACAGATACGCAGTATTTT	CASSPRGTQISTDTQYF
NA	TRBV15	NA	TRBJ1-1	TGTGCCACCGGGGGGACCATGAACACTGAAGCTTTCTTT	CATGGTMNTEAFF
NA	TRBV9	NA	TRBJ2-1	TGTGCCAGCAGCGTAGAACTAGCTGACAATGAGCAGTTCTTC	CASSVELADNEQFF
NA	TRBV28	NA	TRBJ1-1	TGTGCCAGCCTAAAGGGTGTTGAAGCTTTCTTT	CASLKGVEAFF
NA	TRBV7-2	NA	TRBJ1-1	TGTGCCAGCAGCTTAGTTACGGGGCTGGCTGAAGCTTTCTTT	CASSLVTGLAEAFF
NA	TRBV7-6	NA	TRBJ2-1	TGTGCCAGCAGCATGAGAGTAGCGACAGTCTACAATGAGCAGTTCTTC	CASSMRVATVYNEQFF
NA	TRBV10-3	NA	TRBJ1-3	TGTGCCATCAGTGTTTCCAGCTCTGGAAACACCATATATTTT	CAISVSSSGNTIYF
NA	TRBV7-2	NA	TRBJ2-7	TGTGCCAGCAGCTTAGGTGGGAGAGGGAACGAGCAGTACTTC	CASSLGGRGNEQYF
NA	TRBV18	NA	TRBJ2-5	TGTGCCAGCTCACCCCTAGGGGAAGAGACCCAGTACTTC	CASSPLGEETQYF
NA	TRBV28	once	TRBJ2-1	TGTGCCAGCAGTTTTGGGGCAGGGGTCGAGTACAATGAGCAGTTCTTC	CASSFGAGVEYNEQFF
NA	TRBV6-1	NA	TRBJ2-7	TGTGCCAGCAGTGAACAGGGTGGCTTCGGCAGAACGTCCTACGAGCAGTACTTC	CASSEQGGFGRTSYEQYF